A single sample is the source of the 9 T cell receptor beta chains below, sequenced in a study of molecular identifiers for immune sequencing clone quantification. TCRdb itself ran the PCR reads through MiXCR, one entry per CDR3 protein. The sample includes around 480,000 distinct CDR3 sequences, roughly 26% seen only once; the top ten take approximately 0.8%. The sample was naive CD8+ T cells from blood, with Jurkat cell RNA spiked in. The subset denotes: FACS-sorted CD8+CD4-CCR7+CD45RA+ naive T cells. The receptors originated from a human donor in good health. Some libraries in this study had Jurkat cell RNA spiked in.

This clonotype was found many times. The chain links TRBV7-2 to TRBJ2-1, with 9 bases that match TRBD1. With 7 bases clipped from V and 4 bases from J, the junction kept 8 bases outside the gene matches. This CDR3 has 15 residues. CDR1 is SGHTA and CDR2 is FQGNSA in the germline V gene. Here the CDR3 DNA reads TGTGCCAGCACCCTGGGGGGACAGGGATACAATGAGCAGTTCTTC. It encodes CASTLGGQGYNEQFF.

Notes on this clonotype: This may come from a read error, since a much larger clone is one base off. V usage is TRBV5-3 and J usage is TRBJ2-3; D not certain. TRBV5-3 is classed as an ORF, of uncertain function. The CDR3 extends over 18 amino acids. The CDR3 here is CASSSFSLPAAGADTQYF. The CDR3 nucleotides read TGTGCCAGCAGCTCGTTTTCCCTCCCGGCAGCTGGTGCAGATACGCAGTATTTT.

This clonotype was observed a handful of times. The J gene is TRBJ2-3, the V gene TRBV9, with D possibly being TRBD1 (5 bases). Trimming pared 0 bases from V and 6 bases from J, leaving 11 bases between. CDR1 SGDLS and CDR2 YYNGEE come from the germline V gene. The CDR3 contains 14 residues. The CDR3 region is CASSVVGAWDTQYF. The CDR3 DNA sequence: TGTGCCAGCAGCGTAGTAGGGGCCTGGGATACGCAGTATTTT.

Regarding this clonotype: The germline gene is not matched at one end of the junction; a read error may be the cause. The rearrangement uses TRBV4-1 and TRBJ1-6; 11 nucleotides line up with TRBD1. The germline CDR1 and CDR2 sequences are MGHRA and YSYEKL. The CDR3 has 15 residues. The CDR3 nucleotides are TGCGCCAGCAGCCAGACGGGACAGGGGGATTCACCCCTCCGCTTT. It yields the protein CASSQTGQGDSPLRF.

This clonotype was detected ten times or more. The chain links TRBV29-1 to TRBJ2-2; tentative D call: TRBD2 (6 bases). CDR1 and CDR2 (germline): SQVTM, ANQGSEA. This CDR3 spans 15 amino acids. The V end lost 8 bases, the J end lost 4 bases, and 20 bases lay between the germline ends. The CDR3 sequence is CSTRSGGGGTGELFF. CDR3 nucleotide sequence: TGCAGCACCCGGTCTGGGGGAGGAGGCACCGGGGAGCTGTTTTTT.

This clonotype was seen many times. The rearrangement uses TRBV20-1 and TRBJ2-6; D call uncertain. The germline CDR1 and CDR2 sequences are DFQATT and SNEGSKA (reference sequence). The CDR3 extends over 17 amino acids. The germline V and J ends were trimmed by 3 bases and 1 base, with 16 bases remaining between them. This CDR3 is CSASPWTALSGANVLTF. DNA of the CDR3: TGCAGTGCTAGCCCCTGGACGGCCCTATCTGGGGCCAACGTCCTGACTTTC.

This clonotype occurred many times. V and J are TRBV29-1 and TRBJ2-4, with 7 bases that match TRBD2. The V segment lost 4 bases and the J segment 0 bases; nucleotides outside the gene matches: 3. CDR1 is SQVTM, CDR2 ANQGSEA, per germline. The CDR3 extends over 14 amino acids. CDR3 nucleotides: TGCAGCGTTGTGGCGGGAGTAGCCAAAAACATTCAGTACTTC. It yields the protein CSVVAGVAKNIQYF.

This clonotype has more than one count but fewer than ten. V gene TRBV13 combines with J gene TRBJ1-4, with 11 bases aligning to TRBD1. After removal of 0 bases from V and 7 bases from J, the junction contained 7 bases not matched to a gene. This CDR3 has 17 amino acids. CDR1 and CDR2 (germline): PRHDT, FYEKMQ (reference sequence). CDR3 nucleotide sequence: TGTGCCAGCAGCTTAGGCCCAGGACAGGGGGCGATTGAAAAACTGTTTTTT. Translated: CASSLGPGQGAIEKLFF.

This clonotype turned up a few times. J is TRBJ1-4 and V is TRBV19; possible D gene TRBD1, 5 bases. Germline V gives CDR1 LNHDA, CDR2 SQIVND (reference sequence). The CDR3 is 14 amino acids. The V end was cut by 5 bases, the J end by 4 bases, with 11 bases between. This chain's CDR3 is CASSGDPDNEKLFF. DNA for the CDR3: TGTGCCAGTAGTGGGGACCCGGATAATGAAAAACTGTTTTTT.